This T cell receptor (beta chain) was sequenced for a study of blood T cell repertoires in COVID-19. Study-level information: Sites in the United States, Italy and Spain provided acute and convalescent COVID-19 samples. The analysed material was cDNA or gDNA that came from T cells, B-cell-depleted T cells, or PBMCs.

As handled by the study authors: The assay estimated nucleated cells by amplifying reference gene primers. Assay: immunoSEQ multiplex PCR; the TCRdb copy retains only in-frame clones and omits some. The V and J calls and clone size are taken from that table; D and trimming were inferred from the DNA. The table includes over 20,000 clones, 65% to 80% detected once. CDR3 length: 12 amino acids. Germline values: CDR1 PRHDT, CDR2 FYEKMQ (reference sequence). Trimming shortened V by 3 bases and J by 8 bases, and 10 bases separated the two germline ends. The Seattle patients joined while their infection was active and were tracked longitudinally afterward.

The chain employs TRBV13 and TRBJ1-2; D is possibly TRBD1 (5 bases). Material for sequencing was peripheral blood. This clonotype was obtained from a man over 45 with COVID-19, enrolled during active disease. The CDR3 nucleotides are TGTGCCAGCAGCTTTGGCCCAGGGGGCTACACCTTC. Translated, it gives CASSFGPGGYTF. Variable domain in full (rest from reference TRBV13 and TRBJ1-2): AAGVIQSPRHLIKEKRETATLKCYPIPRHDTVYWYQQGPGQDPQFLISFYEKMQSDKGSIPDRFSAQQFSDYHSELNMSSLELGDSALYFCASSFGPGGYTFGSGTRLTVV.